This T cell receptor beta chain was captured by sequencing in a study of cytomegalovirus exposure and HLA in healthy donors. Overall study: A subsequent analysis stated that the 120 or so validation repertoires were run on the same platform as the approximately 610 first-cohort repertoires.

V lost 3 bases, J lost 1 base, and 5 bases stayed unmatched. The CDR3 runs 15 residues. The germline gives CDR1 SGHDT, CDR2 YYEEEE. Profiled with immunoSEQ multiplex PCR; TCRdb holds only in-frame clones, not every one. The sample yields a few hundred thousand clones, approximately 83% seen once. Material for sequencing was PBMCs. The gene calls are TRBV5-6 and TRBJ1-1; 8 positions match TRBD1. This sequence originates from a woman aged 18-30 years in good health and CMV-seronegative. The CDR3 region is CASSWPGTGNTEAFF. The DNA for the CDR3 is TGTGCCAGCAGCTGGCCCGGGACAGGGAACACTGAAGCTTTCTTT.